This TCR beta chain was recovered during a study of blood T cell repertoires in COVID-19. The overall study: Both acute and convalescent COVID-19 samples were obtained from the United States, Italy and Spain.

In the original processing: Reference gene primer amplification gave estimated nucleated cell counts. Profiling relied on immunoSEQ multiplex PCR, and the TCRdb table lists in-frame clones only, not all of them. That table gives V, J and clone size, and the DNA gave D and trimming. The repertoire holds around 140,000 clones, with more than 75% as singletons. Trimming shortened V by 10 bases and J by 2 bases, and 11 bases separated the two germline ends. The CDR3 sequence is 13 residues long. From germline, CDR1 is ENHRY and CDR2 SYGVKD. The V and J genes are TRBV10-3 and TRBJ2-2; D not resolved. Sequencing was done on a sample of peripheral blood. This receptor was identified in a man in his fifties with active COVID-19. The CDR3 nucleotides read TGTGCCACCGACAACTCCAACACCGGGGAGCTGTTTTTT. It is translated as CATDNSNTGELFF.